The present TCR beta chain was sequenced within a study of T cell responses to AZD1222 COVID-19 vaccine. Study as a whole: Doses given second, at about 4 or about 12 weeks, were pooled.

The protocol was immunoSEQ multiplex PCR, while the TCRdb copy is restricted to in-frame clones and leaves out a portion. This sample has about 170,000 clones, with 85% to 95% found just once. V gave up 1 base and J gave up 1 base, with 5 bases separating them. CDR1 LGHDT and CDR2 YNNKEL come from the germline V gene (reference sequence). This CDR3 is 14 amino acids long. This sequence joins TRBV3-1 (or the pseudogene TRBV3-2) and TRBJ1-5; unclear D gene. Sample: peripheral blood, taken on day 0 of AZD1222 vaccination. This sequence was found in an adult in good health. CDR3 protein: CASSQVRSNQPQHF. DNA of the CDR3: TGTGCCAGCAGCCAAGTAAGGAGCAATCAGCCCCAGCATTTT.